Presented here are 3 T cell receptor beta chains from one specimen sequenced in a study of brain metastases from non-small cell lung cancer. TCRdb's copy holds only in-frame clones and misses some; the assay was immunoSEQ multiplex PCR. Among 2,500 or so clones listed, approximately 85% were seen once. The sequencing input was primary lung tumor tissue. The receptor set was obtained from a donor at least 40 years old with non-small cell lung cancer.

The chain employs TRBV2 and TRBJ1-6, with D perhaps TRBD1 (5 bases). The CDR3 runs 12 residues. V lost 8 bases and J lost 8, with 10 bases in between. Germline V gene data show CDR1 as SNHLY and CDR2 as FYNNEI. The CDR3 sequence is CASAGNDSPLHF. CDR3 nucleotides: TGTGCCAGCGCAGGGAATGATTCACCCCTCCACTTT.

This clone was counted once. This rearrangement joins TRBV14 to TRBJ2-3, with D perhaps TRBD2 (5 bases). Germline V gene data show CDR1 as SGHDN and CDR2 as FVKESK. V dropped 3 bases and J dropped 5 bases, with 18 bases sitting between them. This CDR3 is built from 16 residues. The CDR3 is CASSQSGGFEKDTQYF. The CDR3 DNA follows: TGTGCCAGCAGCCAGAGTGGCGGGTTTGAGAAAGATACGCAGTATTTT.

The chain couples TRBV10-3 to TRBJ2-3; D possibly corresponds to TRBD1 (6 bases). V was cut by 10 bases and J by 2 bases, with 13 bases left in between. CDR3 length equals 13 residues. The germline gives CDR1 ENHRY, CDR2 SYGVKD. CDR3 loop: CATVGGPTDTQYF. CDR3 nucleotide sequence: TGTGCCACAGTAGGGGGTCCCACAGATACGCAGTATTTT.